This T cell receptor (beta chain) was observed in a study of blood T cell repertoires in COVID-19. The V gene's germline CDR1 is MDHEN and CDR2 SYDVKM. V was pared by 7 bases and J by 4 bases, with 7 bases of the junction left unmatched. The CDR3 runs to 14 residues. Repertoires were generated with immunoSEQ multiplex PCR, while TCRdb's copy carries only in-frame clones and drops some. In the table there are hundreds of thousands of clones, about 87% of which are singletons. The sequencing sample was made of PBMCs or T cells enriched from blood (not recorded which). The origin of this receptor is a woman aged 50 to 65 who had recovered from COVID-19. This chain links TRBV28 with TRBJ1-3; TRBD1 matches 7 bases. The CDR3 bases are TGTGCCAGCACCCCGACAGGGACAGGAAACACCATATATTTT. Translating it yields CASTPTGTGNTIYF.